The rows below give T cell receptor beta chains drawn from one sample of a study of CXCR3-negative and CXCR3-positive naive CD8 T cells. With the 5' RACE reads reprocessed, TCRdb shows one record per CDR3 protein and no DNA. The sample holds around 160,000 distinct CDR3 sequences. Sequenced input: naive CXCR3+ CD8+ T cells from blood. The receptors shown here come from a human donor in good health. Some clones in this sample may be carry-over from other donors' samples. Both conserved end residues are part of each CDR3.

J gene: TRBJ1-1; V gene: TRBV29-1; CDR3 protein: CSVEDGPHEAFF
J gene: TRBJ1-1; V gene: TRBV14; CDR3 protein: CASSQGGGTAEAFF
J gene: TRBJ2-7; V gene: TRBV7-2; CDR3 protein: CASSLEGGGAYEQYF
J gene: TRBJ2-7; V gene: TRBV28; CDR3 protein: CASDPGQGTYERYF
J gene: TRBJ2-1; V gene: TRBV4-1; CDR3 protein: CASSPGTGGNEQFF
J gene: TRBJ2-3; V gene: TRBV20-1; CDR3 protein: CSARRLAEFTDTQYF
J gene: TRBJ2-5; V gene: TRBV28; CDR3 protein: CASSSIPGQQETQYF
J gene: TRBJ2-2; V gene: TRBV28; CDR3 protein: CASSLLPTGELFF
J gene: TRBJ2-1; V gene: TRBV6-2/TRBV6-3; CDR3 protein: CASSLAGDWNEQFF
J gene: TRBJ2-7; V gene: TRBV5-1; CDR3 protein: CASSSTPGTNYEQYF
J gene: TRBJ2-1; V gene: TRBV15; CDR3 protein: CATSADRGLYNEQFF
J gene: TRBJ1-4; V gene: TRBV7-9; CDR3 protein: CASSPTTSMDEKLFF
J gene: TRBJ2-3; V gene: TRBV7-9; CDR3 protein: CASSPTSGVSQDTQYF
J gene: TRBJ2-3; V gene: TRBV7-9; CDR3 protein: CASELAGPDTQYF
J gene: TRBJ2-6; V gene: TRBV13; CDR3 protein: CASSLLEGTTGANVLTF
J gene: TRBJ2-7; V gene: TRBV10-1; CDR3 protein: CASSESTGRNEQYF
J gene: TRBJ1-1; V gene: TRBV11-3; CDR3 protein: CASSPSDSKNTEAFF
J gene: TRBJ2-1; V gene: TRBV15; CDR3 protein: CATSRVPPTSGSLYNEQFF
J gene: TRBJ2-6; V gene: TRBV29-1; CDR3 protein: CSVYPDRGNSGANVLTF
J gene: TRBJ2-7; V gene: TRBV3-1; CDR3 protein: CASSQGTSEQYF
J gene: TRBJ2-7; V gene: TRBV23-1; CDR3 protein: CVRPKPLYEQYF
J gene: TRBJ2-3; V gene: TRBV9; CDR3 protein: CASSRGVTGGSTDTQYF
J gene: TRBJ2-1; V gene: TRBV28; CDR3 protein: CASSPMWGERNEQFF
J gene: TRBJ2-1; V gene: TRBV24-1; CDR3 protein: CATSGPSGNWNEQFF
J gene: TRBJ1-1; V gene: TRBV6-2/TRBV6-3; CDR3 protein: CASSDEGVGLDTEAFF
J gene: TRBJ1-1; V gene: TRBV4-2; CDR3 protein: CATCGPSTEAFF
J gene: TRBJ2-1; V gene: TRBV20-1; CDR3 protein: CSARGTADNEQFF
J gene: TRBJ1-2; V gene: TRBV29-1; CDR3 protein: CSAAGGWGYTF
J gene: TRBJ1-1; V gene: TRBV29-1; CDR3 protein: CSVADHGRTEAFF
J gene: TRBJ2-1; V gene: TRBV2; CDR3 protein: CASGFFNNEQFF
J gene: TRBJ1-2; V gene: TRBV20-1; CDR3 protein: CSARGLTGEGYTF
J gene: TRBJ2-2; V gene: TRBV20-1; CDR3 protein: CSASHSRQITGELFF
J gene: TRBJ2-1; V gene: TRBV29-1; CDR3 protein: CSVEYPSGSGNEQFF
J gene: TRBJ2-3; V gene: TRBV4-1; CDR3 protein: CASSQMGGTDTQYF
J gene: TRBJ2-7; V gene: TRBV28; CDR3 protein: CASSPRTVYEQYF
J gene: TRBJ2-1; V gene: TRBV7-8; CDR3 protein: CASSFRRELNEQFF
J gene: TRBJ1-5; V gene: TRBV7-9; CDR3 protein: CASSPAGDSNQPQHF
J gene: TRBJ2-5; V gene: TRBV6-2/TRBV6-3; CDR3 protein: CATHHGDYRQETQYF
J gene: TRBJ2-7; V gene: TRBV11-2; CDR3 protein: CASSHSEGYEQYF
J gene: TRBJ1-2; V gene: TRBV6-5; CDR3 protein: CASGLQPTGELGHLGGYTF
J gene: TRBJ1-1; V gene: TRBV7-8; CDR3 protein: CASSLVGGTGSIEAFF
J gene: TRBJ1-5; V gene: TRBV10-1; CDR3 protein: CASSCAGQGQTFSNQPQHF
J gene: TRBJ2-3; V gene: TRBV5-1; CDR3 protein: CASSLGDSRLYSTDTQYF
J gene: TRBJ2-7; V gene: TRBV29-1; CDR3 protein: CRRSRLTGSGFLTVHEQYF
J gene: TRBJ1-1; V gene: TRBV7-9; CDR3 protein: CASSLQQEAFF
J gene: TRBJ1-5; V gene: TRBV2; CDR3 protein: CASTEGGNQPQHF
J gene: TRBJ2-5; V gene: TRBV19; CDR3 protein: CASSIEREETQYF
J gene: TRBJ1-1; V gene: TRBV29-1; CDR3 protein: CSAKDLNTEAFF
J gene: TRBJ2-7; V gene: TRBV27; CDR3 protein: CASSLPDRNYEQYF
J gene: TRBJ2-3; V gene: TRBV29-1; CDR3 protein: CSVDDRETTDTQYF